This T cell receptor (beta chain) was identified during a study of T cell responses to AZD1222 COVID-19 vaccine. Regarding the study as a whole: A mostly white British donor set with more females was recruited, and clonal diversity was possibly underestimated. The peak T cell response came first, and repertoires were sampled only after it. Regions 160-218 and 743-854 dominated among vaccine-associated CD4 TCRs spanning spike.

The CDR3 sequence is 14 residues long. Trimming took 6 bases from V and 1 from J; bases not matched to a gene: 4. CDR1 and CDR2 (germline): SGHRS, YFSETQ. As regards this clone: The target antigen is unknown.

This table comes from immunoSEQ multiplex PCR, and its TCRdb copy is limited to in-frame clones, with some not included. The data contain 70,000 to 95,000 clones, approximately 88% of them singletons. This TCR was sampled from an adult who received the AZD1222 COVID-19 vaccine. The V and J genes are TRBV5-1 and TRBJ1-1, with 9 bases lining up with TRBD1. The source material was peripheral blood, sampled 28 days after the second AZD1222 dose. The CDR3 is CASNTGQGNTEAFF. The DNA of the CDR3 is TGCGCCAGCAACACGGGACAGGGGAACACTGAAGCTTTCTTT.